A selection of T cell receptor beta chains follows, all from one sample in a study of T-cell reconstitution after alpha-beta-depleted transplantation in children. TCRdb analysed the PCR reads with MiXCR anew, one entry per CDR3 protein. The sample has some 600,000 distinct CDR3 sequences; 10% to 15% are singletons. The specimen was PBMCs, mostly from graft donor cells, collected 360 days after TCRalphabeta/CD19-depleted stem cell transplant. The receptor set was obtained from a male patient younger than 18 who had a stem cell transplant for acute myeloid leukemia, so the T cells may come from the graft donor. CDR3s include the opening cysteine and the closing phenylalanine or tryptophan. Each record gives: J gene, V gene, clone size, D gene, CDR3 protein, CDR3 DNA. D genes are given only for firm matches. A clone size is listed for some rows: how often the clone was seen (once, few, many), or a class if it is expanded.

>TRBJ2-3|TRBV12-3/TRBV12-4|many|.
CASNPGTDTQYF
TGTGCCAGCAACCCGGGGACAGATACGCAGTATTTT
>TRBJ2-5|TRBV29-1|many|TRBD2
CSVEKTGGPGETQYF
TGCAGCGTCGAGAAAACGGGAGGACCGGGAGAGACCCAGTACTTC
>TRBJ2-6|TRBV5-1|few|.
CASSLALPGANVLTF
TGCGCCAGCAGCTTGGCTCTCCCCGGGGCCAACGTCCTGACTTTC
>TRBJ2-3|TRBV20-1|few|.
CSAKAVDTQYF
TGCAGTGCTAAGGCGGTGGATACGCAGTATTTT
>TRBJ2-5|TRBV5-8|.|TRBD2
CASSRGTSGYQETQYF
TGTGCCAGCAGCCGGGGGACTAGCGGCTACCAAGAGACCCAGTACTTC
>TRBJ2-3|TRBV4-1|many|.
CASSQVRQNTDTQYF
TGCGCCAGCAGCCAAGTCAGACAGAACACAGATACGCAGTATTTT
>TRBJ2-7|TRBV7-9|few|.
CASSPPWGRISPYEQYF
TGTGCCAGCAGCCCCCCCTGGGGCAGAATTAGTCCCTACGAGCAGTACTTC
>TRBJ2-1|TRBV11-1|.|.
CASIPEGPRRTYNEQFF
TGTGCCAGCATCCCAGAAGGGCCTCGTCGGACCTACAATGAGCAGTTCTTC
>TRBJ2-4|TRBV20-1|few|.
CSARGPGPWLGEDAKNIQYF
TGCAGTGCTAGAGGGCCAGGTCCCTGGTTGGGGGAGGACGCCAAAAACATTCAGTACTTC
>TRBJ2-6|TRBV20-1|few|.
CSATELNVLTF
TGCAGTGCTACGGAATTAAACGTCCTGACTTTC
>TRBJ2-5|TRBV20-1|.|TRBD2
CSATSGRAGFWETQYF
TGCAGTGCCACTAGCGGGAGGGCCGGTTTCTGGGAGACCCAGTACTTC
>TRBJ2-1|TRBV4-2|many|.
CASSQSTGLAGSYNEQFF
TGTGCCAGCAGCCAATCTACAGGGTTAGCAGGCTCCTACAATGAGCAGTTCTTC
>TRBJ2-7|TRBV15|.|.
CATSMGRGYEQYF
TGTGCCACCAGCATGGGCAGGGGCTACGAGCAGTACTTC
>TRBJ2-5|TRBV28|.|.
CASDRSYQETQYF
TGTGCCAGCGACCGATCGTACCAAGAGACCCAGTACTTC
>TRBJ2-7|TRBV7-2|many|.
CASSFGGGSYEQYF
TGTGCCAGCAGCTTTGGGGGCGGTAGTTACGAGCAGTACTTC
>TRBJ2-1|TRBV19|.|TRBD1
CASSPTGGDNEQFF
TGTGCCAGTAGTCCGACAGGGGGTGACAATGAGCAGTTCTTC
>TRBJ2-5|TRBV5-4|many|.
CASTDRMRETQYF
TGTGCCAGCACAGACAGGATGAGGGAGACCCAGTACTTC
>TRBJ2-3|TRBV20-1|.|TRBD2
CSATPWTSGSTDTQYF
TGCAGTGCTACCCCGTGGACTAGCGGTAGCACAGATACGCAGTATTTT
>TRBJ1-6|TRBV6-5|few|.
CASSYSGSPLHF
TGTGCCAGCAGTTACTCGGGTTCACCCCTCCACTTT
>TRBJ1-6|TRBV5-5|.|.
CASSQQSSYNSPLHF
TGTGCCAGCAGCCAACAGAGCTCCTATAATTCACCCCTCCACTTT
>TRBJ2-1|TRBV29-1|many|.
CSVGDHSVYSYNEQFF
TGCAGCGTTGGGGACCACTCGGTTTACTCCTACAATGAGCAGTTCTTC
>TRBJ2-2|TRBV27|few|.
CASSPGFGNTGELFF
TGTGCCAGCAGTCCTGGGTTCGGGAACACCGGGGAGCTGTTTTTT
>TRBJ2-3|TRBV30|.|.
CAWSDGEGAGTDTQYF
TGTGCCTGGAGTGACGGAGAAGGGGCAGGCACAGATACGCAGTATTTT
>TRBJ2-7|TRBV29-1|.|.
CSVAVIYEQYF
TGCAGCGTTGCAGTCATCTACGAGCAGTACTTC
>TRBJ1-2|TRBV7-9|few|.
CASSPAQVGYTF
TGTGCCAGCAGCCCAGCACAAGTCGGCTACACCTTC
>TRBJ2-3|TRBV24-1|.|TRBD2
CATSVEGGRARESDTQYF
TGTGCCACCAGTGTTGAGGGCGGGAGGGCCAGGGAATCAGATACGCAGTATTTT
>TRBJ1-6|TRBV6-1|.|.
CASSASPRGGGSPLHF
TGTGCCAGCAGCGCCTCACCCAGGGGAGGAGGTTCACCCCTCCACTTT
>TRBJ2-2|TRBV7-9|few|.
CASSLEAATGELFF
TGTGCCAGCAGCTTAGAGGCGGCCACCGGGGAGCTGTTTTTT
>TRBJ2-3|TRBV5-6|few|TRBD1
CASSYRWTGHSSDTQYF
TGTGCCAGCAGCTACCGATGGACAGGGCACTCCTCAGATACGCAGTATTTT
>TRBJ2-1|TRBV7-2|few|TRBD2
CASSLLAGVWGNEQFF
TGTGCCAGCAGCTTGTTAGCGGGAGTTTGGGGCAATGAGCAGTTCTTC
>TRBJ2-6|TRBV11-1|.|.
CASSLAKTGPSRTNVLTF
TGTGCCAGCAGCTTAGCGAAGACAGGTCCGTCTAGGACCAACGTCCTGACTTTC
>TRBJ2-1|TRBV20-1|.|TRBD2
CSAGHSGSFYEQFF
TGCAGTGCCGGCCATAGCGGGAGTTTCTATGAGCAGTTCTTC
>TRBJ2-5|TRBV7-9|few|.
CASSLALGASQETQYF
TGTGCCAGCAGCTTAGCTCTGGGGGCTAGTCAAGAGACCCAGTACTTC
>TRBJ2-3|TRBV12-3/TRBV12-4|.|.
CASSLQEGVTDTQYF
TGTGCCAGCAGTCTCCAGGAGGGGGTCACAGATACGCAGTATTTT
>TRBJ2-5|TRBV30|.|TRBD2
CAWSGGSLQETQYF
TGTGCCTGGAGTGGCGGGAGTTTGCAAGAGACCCAGTACTTC
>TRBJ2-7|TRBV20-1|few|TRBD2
CSASGLAIYF
TGCAGTGCTAGTGGACTAGCAATATACTTC
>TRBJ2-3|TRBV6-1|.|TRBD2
CASTGGGSDTQYF
TGTGCCAGCACTGGCGGGGGGTCAGATACGCAGTATTTT
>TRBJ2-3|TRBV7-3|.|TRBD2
CASSLSGGLAGRGTDTQYF
TGTGCCAGCAGCCTTTCAGGGGGACTAGCGGGAAGAGGCACAGATACGCAGTATTTT
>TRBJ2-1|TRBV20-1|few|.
CSAAWGRQFF
TGCAGTGCAGCCTGGGGTAGGCAGTTCTTC
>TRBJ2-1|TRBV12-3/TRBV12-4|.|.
CASSSDHRDPGNEQFF
TGTGCCAGCAGTAGCGATCACAGGGATCCGGGCAATGAGCAGTTCTTC
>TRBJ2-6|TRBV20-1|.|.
CSASGSSGANVLTF
TGCAGTGCTAGCGGTAGCTCTGGGGCCAACGTCCTGACTTTC
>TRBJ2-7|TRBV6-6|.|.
CASSPVAYEQYF
TGTGCCAGCAGCCCCGTTGCCTACGAGCAGTACTTC
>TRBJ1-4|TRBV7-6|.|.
CASSLYGWMGPDEKLFF
TGTGCCAGCAGCTTATATGGTTGGATGGGGCCGGATGAAAAACTGTTTTTT
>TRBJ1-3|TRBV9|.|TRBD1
CASSGIQGAGNTIYF
TGTGCCAGCAGCGGAATACAGGGGGCCGGGAACACCATATATTTT
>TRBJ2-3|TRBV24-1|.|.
CATSGGASEGATDTQYF
TGTGCCACCAGTGGGGGGGCTAGCGAGGGGGCCACAGATACGCAGTATTTT
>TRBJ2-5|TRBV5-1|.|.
CASSPLIGPQETQYF
TGCGCCAGCAGTCCCCTAATAGGGCCGCAGGAGACCCAGTACTTC
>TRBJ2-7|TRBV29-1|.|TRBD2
CSVDSGRNEQYF
TGCAGCGTTGATAGCGGGAGGAACGAGCAGTACTTC
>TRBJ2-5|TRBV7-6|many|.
CASSLLGETQYF
TGTGCCAGCAGCTTACTGGGAGAGACCCAGTACTTC